One and the same sample provided the 14 T cell receptor beta chains below, sequenced in a study of blood T cells in healthy people across ages. Combining a sample-barcoded 5' primer with a J-beta primer mix, a second PCR ran for roughly 6 to 12 cycles. TCRdb ran MiXCR on the 5' RACE reads and lists one entry per CDR3 protein. The repertoire consists of 1.5 million to 2 million distinct CDR3 sequences, with roughly 28% occurring once and the leading ten covering roughly 8.2%. The sample consisted of blood. These receptor sequences come from a young woman in good health.

The chain employs TRBV28 and TRBJ1-1; 7 positions match TRBD1. Unmatched junction bases numbered 14, after V lost 8 bases and J lost 11 bases. Germline V gene lookup returns CDR1 MDHEN and CDR2 SYDVKM. This CDR3 comprises 13 residues. This CDR3 reads CASGLRDSRPAFF. In DNA, the CDR3 is TGTGCCAGCGGACTCCGGGACAGTAGGCCCGCTTTCTTT.

This clonotype was detected only a few times. CDR3 in DNA: TGTGCCAGCAGCCTCGGGATCGAATCCTACAATGAGCAGTTCTTC. Translated, it gives CASSLGIESYNEQFF. The rearrangement joins TRBV11-2 to TRBJ2-1; a possible D gene is TRBD2 (5 bases). Germline V lookup: CDR1 SGHAT, CDR2 FQNNGV. This CDR3 is 15 amino acids long. V lost 5 bases and J 1 base, leaving 12 bases between the germline ends.

This rearrangement joins TRBV7-2 to TRBJ2-5; 16 positions match TRBD2. V shed 6 bases and J 4 bases; nucleotides not matched to a gene: 5. The CDR3 is 16 residues long. Germline-derived CDR1 and CDR2 are SGHTA and FQGNSA. The CDR3 loop reads CASRTGTSGRVETQYF. In nucleotides, the CDR3 is TGTGCCAGCAGGACCGGGACTAGCGGGAGGGTAGAGACCCAGTACTTC.

The chain recombines TRBV6-4 with TRBJ2-3; weak D call: TRBD1 (6 bases). The CDR3 length is 16 residues. CDR1 is MRHNA, CDR2 SNTAGT, per germline. The V end lost 4 bases, the J end lost 0 bases, and 14 bases lay between the germline ends. CDR3 amino acids: CASSADSRSSTDTQYF. CDR3 nucleotides: TGTGCCAGCAGTGCGGACAGTCGTTCTAGCACAGATACGCAGTATTTT.

The V gene is TRBV5-1, the J gene TRBJ2-2; 10 bases are shared with TRBD1. V was clipped by 3 bases and J by 6 bases; unmatched bases: 2. The CDR3 contains 14 residues. From germline, CDR1 is SGHRS and CDR2 YFSETQ. The CDR3 reads CASSSDRGAGELFF. The CDR3 DNA is TGCGCCAGCAGCTCGGACAGGGGGGCCGGGGAGCTGTTTTTT.

This clonotype showed up just a few times. The rearrangement links TRBV28 to TRBJ2-3; D gene uncertain. Trimming cost V 1 base and J 2 bases, with 10 bases left between them. CDR1 and CDR2 from the germline V gene are MDHEN and SYDVKM. There are 15 residues in the CDR3. Written as DNA, the CDR3 is TGTGCCAGCAGTTTATCTCGGTCCTACACAGATACGCAGTATTTT. Translated: CASSLSRSYTDTQYF.

This clonotype was picked up many times. This sequence joins TRBV4-3 and TRBJ2-7; TRBD1 or TRBD2 may be the D gene (7 bases each). The CDR3 is 15 residues long. The germline V and J ends were trimmed by 4 bases and 3 bases, with 16 bases remaining between them. CDR1 is LGHNA and CDR2 is YSLEER in the germline V gene. For the CDR3, the DNA is TGCGCCAGCAGCCCGCGGGAGACAGGGTACTACGAGCAGTACTTC. As protein: CASSPRETGYYEQYF.

This chain links TRBV5-1 with TRBJ1-1; D possibly corresponds to TRBD1 (6 bases). The V gene's germline CDR1 is SGHRS and CDR2 YFSETQ. This CDR3 is built from 14 residues. Deletions cut 1 base from V and 3 bases from J, with 10 bases between. The CDR3 DNA reads TGCGCCAGCAGCTTGACAGGGACTTACACTGAAGCTTTCTTT. This codes for CASSLTGTYTEAFF.

Remarks on this clonotype: One junction end disagrees with the germline gene, perhaps due to a read error. The rearrangement links TRBV9 to TRBJ2-7; TRBD2 agrees at 11 bases. There are 15 residues in the CDR3. The germline V gene has CDR1 SGDLS and CDR2 YYNGEE. The CDR3 reads CANSVTLAGGSEQYF. CDR3 nucleotides: TGTGCCAACAGCGTAACCCTAGCGGGAGGCTCCGAGCAGTACTTC.

This clonotype was seen only once. V usage is TRBV10-2 and J usage is TRBJ1-1, with unresolved D. The CDR3 covers 15 residues. Looked up from germline, CDR1 is WSHSY and CDR2 is SAAADI. Trimming stripped 2 bases from V and 8 bases from J, with 18 bases between. CDR3 sequence reads: CASSEVRNPGGEAFF. The CDR3 coding sequence is TGCGCCAGCAGTGAGGTCAGGAACCCAGGTGGGGAAGCTTTCTTT.

Comment on this clonotype: A much larger clone lies one base from this, so it may be a read error. This rearrangement joins TRBV5-1 to TRBJ2-1; D perhaps matches TRBD1 (5 bases). CDR1 is SGHRS, CDR2 YFSETQ, per germline. There are 13 residues in the CDR3. CDR3 coding DNA: TGCGCCAGCAGCCCGGACACCTACAATGAGCAGCTCTTC. This translates into CASSPDTYNEQLF. The full variable domain, in which reference TRBV5-1 and TRBJ2-1 provide the parts outside the CDR3, is KAGVTQTPRYLIKTRGQQVTLSCSPISGHRSVSWYQQTPGQGLQFLFEYFSETQRNKGNFPGRFSGRQFSNSRSEMNVSTLELGDSALYLCASSPDTYNEQLFGPGTRLTVL.

The chain links TRBV12-3 or TRBV12-4 to TRBJ2-1; 8 bases fit TRBD2. The J call may be wrong; the DNA end is better matched by TRBJ2-7. This CDR3 has 17 amino acids. This CDR3 reads CASSPPHRASGYNEQYF. CDR3 bases: TGTGCCAGCAGTCCGCCCCACCGGGCTAGCGGGTACAATGAGCAGTACTTC.

This chain uses TRBV7-2 with TRBJ2-1; 9 bases line up with TRBD2. CDR3 length: 16 residues. Per the germline V gene, CDR1 is SGHTA and CDR2 is FQGNSA. V was pared by 2 bases and J by 7 bases, with 9 bases of the junction left unmatched. CDR3 bases: TGTGCCAGCAGCTTATTGGCGGGAGGGGTTTGGAATGAGCAGTTCTTC. As protein: CASSLLAGGVWNEQFF.

This clonotype was counted between two and nine times. The chain links TRBV19 to TRBJ1-5, with D perhaps TRBD1 (5 bases). This CDR3 region has 14 residues. The germline gives CDR1 LNHDA, CDR2 SQIVND (reference sequence). V lost 6 bases and J lost 1, with 10 bases in between. In nucleotides, the CDR3 is TGTGCCAGTAGGGTTAGACAGAGCAATCAGCCCCAGCATTTT. Protein: CASRVRQSNQPQHF.